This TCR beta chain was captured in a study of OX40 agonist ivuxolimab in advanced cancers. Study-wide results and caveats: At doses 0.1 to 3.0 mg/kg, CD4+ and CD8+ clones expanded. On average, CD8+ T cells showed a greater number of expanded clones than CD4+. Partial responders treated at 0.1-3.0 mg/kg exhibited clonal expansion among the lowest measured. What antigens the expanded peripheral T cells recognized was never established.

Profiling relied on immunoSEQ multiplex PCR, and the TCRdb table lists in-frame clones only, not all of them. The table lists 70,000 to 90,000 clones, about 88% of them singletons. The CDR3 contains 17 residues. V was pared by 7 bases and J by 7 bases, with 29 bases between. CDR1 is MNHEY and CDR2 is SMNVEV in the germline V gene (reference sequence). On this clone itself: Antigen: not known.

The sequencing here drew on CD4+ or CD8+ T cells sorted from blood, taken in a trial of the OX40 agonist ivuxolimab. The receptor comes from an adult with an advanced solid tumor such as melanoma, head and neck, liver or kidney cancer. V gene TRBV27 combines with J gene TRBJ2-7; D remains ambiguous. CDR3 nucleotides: TGTGCCAGCACGTCGTGGCCTCACGTGGTGTGTTACGAGGAGCAGTACTTC. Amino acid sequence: CASTSWPHVVCYEEQYF.